What follows are 7 T cell receptor beta chains derived from one specimen sequenced in a study of T-cell reconstitution after alpha-beta-depleted transplantation in children. Unique molecular identifiers were built into the TCRbeta library. TCRdb passed the PCR reads through MiXCR, listing each CDR3 protein once. The repertoire includes more than 150,000 distinct CDR3 sequences, 6% to 7% of them detected once, and about 2.9% sits in the top ten. Sequencing used PBMCs from the stem cell graft donor, obtained from the stem cell graft. These receptors all stem from a human donor who donated a stem cell graft to a child with Wiskott-Aldrich syndrome.

The V gene is TRBV3-1, the J gene TRBJ2-1; D is ambiguous. Germline assignment: CDR1 LGHDT and CDR2 YNNKEL (reference sequence). V dropped 7 bases and J dropped 1 base, with 14 bases sitting between them. There are 15 residues in the CDR3. The DNA for the CDR3 is TGTGCCAGCACGACGTCAGGCGTTTCCTACAATGAGCAGTTCTTC. It codes for CASTTSGVSYNEQFF.

This clonotype was counted ten times or more. The chain employs TRBV7-9 and TRBJ2-7; tentatively, D is TRBD2 (6 bases). CDR3 length: 16 residues. Germline V CDR1 and CDR2: SEHNR, FQNEAQ (reference sequence). V gave up 2 bases and J gave up 2 bases, with 16 bases separating them. CDR3 DNA sequence: TGTGCCAGCAGCTTACACCTGGGGACGGGGGCCTACGAGCAGTACTTC. Its protein product is CASSLHLGTGAYEQYF.

Many counts were recorded for this clonotype. V and J are TRBV10-3 and TRBJ1-5, with D unresolved. V lost 1 base to trimming and J lost 6 bases, with 13 bases between them. Per germline, CDR1 ENHRY and CDR2 SYGVKD. This CDR3 contains 15 residues. The chain's CDR3 is CAISEYQASGQPQHF. The DNA of the CDR3 is TGTGCCATCAGTGAGTATCAGGCGTCGGGTCAGCCCCAGCATTTT.

This clonotype came up many times. The gene calls are TRBV20-1 and TRBJ2-4; D gene uncertain. Germline V gene data show CDR1 as DFQATT and CDR2 as SNEGSKA (reference sequence). Trimming removed 1 base from V and 0 bases from J, with 7 bases in between. The CDR3 has 14 residues. CDR3 nucleotide sequence: TGCAGTGCTAGAGTGAGGCTAGCCAAAAACATTCAGTACTTC. It yields the protein CSARVRLAKNIQYF.

In this sample, this clonotype turned up many times. The J gene is TRBJ1-1, the V gene TRBV12-3 or TRBV12-4; the D gene is possibly TRBD1 (5 bases). CDR3 size: 12 residues. V lost 6 bases and J 6 bases, leaving 11 bases between the germline ends. As DNA, the CDR3 is TGTGCCAGCAGCTTACAGGACGCTGAAGCTTTCTTT. Translating gives CASSLQDAEAFF.

This clonotype occurred many times. DNA for the CDR3: TGTGCCAGCAGCTCCTCGGGACAGGGTGTAGAGACCCAGTACTTC. Translating it yields CASSSSGQGVETQYF. The rearrangement links TRBV7-7 to TRBJ2-5, with TRBD1 matching 9 bases. V gave up 4 bases and J gave up 4 bases; unmatched junction bases: 7. CDR1 is SSHAT, CDR2 FNYEAQ, per germline (reference sequence). The CDR3 sequence is 15 residues long.

This clonotype was recorded at least ten times. The chain recombines TRBV20-1 with TRBJ2-4; D gene ambiguous. Germline CDR1 DFQATT, CDR2 SNEGSKA (reference sequence). The V and J ends lost 5 bases and 2 bases respectively, with 10 bases between them. CDR3 length: 13 residues. Here the CDR3 DNA reads TGCAGTGCTGCCCGGGTTACCAAAAACATTCAGTACTTC. Amino acids: CSAARVTKNIQYF.